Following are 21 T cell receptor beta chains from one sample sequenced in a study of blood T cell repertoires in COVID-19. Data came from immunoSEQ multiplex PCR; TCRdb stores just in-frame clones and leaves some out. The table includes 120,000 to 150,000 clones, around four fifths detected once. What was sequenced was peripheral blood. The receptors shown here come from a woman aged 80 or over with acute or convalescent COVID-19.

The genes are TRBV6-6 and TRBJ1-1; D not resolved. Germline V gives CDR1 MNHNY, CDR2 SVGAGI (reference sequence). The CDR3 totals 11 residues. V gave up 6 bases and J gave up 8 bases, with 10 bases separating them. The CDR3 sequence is CASSYFVEAFF. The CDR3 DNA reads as TGTGCCAGCAGCTATTTCGTCGAAGCTTTCTTT.

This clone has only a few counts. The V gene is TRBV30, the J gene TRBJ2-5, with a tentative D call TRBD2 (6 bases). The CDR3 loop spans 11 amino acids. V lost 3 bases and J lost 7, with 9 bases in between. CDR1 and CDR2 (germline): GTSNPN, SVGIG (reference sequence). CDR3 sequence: CAWRGGLTQYF. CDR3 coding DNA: TGTGCCTGGAGGGGGGGTCTGACCCAGTACTTC.

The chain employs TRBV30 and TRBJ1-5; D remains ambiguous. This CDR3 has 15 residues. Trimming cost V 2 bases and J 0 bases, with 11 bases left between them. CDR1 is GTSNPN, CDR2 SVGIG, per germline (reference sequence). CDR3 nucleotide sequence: TGTGCCTGGAGTAAGCCGCCTTATAGCAATCAGCCCCAGCATTTT. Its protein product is CAWSKPPYSNQPQHF.

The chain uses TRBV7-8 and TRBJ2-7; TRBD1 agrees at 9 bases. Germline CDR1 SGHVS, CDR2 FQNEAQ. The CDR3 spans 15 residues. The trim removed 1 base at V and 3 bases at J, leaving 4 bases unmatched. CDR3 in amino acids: CASSLEGQGSYEQYF. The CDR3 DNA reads TGTGCCAGCAGCTTAGAGGGACAGGGCAGCTACGAGCAGTACTTC.

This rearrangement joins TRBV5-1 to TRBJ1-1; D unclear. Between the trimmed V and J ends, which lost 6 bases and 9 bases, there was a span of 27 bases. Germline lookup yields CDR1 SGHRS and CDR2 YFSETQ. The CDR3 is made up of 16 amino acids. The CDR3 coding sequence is TGCGCCAGCATAAACAGTTTGACTATCACCCAAACCAAAGCTTTCTTT. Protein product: CASINSLTITQTKAFF.

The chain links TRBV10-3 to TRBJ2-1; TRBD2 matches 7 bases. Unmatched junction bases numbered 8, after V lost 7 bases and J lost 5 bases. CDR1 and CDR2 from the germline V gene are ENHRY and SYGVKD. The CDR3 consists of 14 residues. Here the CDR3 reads CAITGTGLNNEQFF. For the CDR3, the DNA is TGTGCCATCACCGGGACGGGACTAAACAATGAGCAGTTCTTC.

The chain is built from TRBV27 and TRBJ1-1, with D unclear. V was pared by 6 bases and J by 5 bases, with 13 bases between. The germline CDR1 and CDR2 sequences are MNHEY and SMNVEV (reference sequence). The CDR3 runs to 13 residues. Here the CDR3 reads CASRETGRTEAFF. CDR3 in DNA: TGTGCCAGCAGGGAGACGGGGAGGACTGAAGCTTTCTTT.

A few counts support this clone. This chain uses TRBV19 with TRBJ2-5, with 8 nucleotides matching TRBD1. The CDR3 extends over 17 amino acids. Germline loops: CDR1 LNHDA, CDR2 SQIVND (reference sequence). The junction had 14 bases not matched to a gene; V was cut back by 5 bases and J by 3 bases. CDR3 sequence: CASSAFPLQGVEETQYF. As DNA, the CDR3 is TGTGCCAGTAGTGCCTTCCCCCTACAGGGGGTCGAAGAGACCCAGTACTTC.

The CDR3 nucleotides read TGTGCCAGCAAAGTCGGTCGGGGGAATGAAGCTTTCTTT. Translated, it gives CASKVGRGNEAFF. This chain connects TRBV12-3 or TRBV12-4 to TRBJ1-1, with a weak D call TRBD1 (5 bases). This CDR3 region has 13 residues. V dropped 7 bases and J dropped 7 bases, with 16 bases sitting between them.

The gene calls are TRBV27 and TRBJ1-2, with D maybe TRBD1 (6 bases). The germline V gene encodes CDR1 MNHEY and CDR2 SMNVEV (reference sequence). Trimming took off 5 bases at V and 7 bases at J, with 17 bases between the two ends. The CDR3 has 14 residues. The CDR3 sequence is CASSQNPDRPGYTF. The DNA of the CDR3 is TGTGCCAGCAGTCAAAACCCTGACAGGCCTGGCTACACCTTC.

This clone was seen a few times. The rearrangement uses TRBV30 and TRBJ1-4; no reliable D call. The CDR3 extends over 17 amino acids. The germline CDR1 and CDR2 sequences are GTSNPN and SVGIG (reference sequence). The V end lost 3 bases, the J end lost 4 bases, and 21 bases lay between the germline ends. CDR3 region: CAWRPYPGRTINEKLFF. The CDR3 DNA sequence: TGTGCCTGGAGACCCTACCCAGGCAGGACTATTAATGAAAAACTGTTTTTT.

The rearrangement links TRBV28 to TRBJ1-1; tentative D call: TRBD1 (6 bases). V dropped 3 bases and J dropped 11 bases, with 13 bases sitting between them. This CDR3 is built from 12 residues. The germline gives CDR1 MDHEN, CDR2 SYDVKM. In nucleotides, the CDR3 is TGTGCCAGCAGTTTCTCCGGGACAACGGCTTTCTTT. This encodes CASSFSGTTAFF.

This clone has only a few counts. The CDR3 DNA reads as TGTGCCAGCAGCAAGGAGACAGGGGGCGAAGATACGCAGTATTTT. Its translation is CASSKETGGEDTQYF. The chain carries TRBV21-1 and TRBJ2-3; TRBD1, as called in the table, went unchecked against the DNA. TRBV21-1 is a pseudogene segment. The CDR3 has 15 residues.

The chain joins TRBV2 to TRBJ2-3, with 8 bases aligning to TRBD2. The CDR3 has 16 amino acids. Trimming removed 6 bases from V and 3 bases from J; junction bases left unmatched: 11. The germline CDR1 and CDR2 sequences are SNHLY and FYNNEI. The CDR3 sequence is CASRKTGGPKTDTQYF. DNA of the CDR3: TGTGCCAGCAGAAAGACGGGAGGGCCGAAGACAGATACGCAGTATTTT.

The CDR3 DNA is TGTGCCAGCAGACCACAGGGGACCTATAATCAGCCCCAGCATTTT. Protein sequence: CASRPQGTYNQPQHF. The chain uses TRBV28 and TRBJ1-5; TRBD1 matches at 7 bases. The CDR3 extends over 15 amino acids. The V segment lost 6 bases and the J segment 4 bases; nucleotides outside the gene matches: 9. Germline V gene sequence: CDR1 MDHEN, CDR2 SYDVKM.

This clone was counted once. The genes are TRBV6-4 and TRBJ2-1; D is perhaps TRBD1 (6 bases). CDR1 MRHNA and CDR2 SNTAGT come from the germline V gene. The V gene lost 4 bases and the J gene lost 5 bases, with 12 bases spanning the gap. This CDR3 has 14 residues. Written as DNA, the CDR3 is TGTGCCAGCAGTGTACAGGGTTCAAACAATGAGCAGTTCTTC. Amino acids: CASSVQGSNNEQFF.

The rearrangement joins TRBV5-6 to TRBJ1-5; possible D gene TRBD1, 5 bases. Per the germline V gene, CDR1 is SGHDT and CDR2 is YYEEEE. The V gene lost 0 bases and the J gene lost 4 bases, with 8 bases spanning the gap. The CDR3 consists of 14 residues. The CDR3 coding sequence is TGTGCCAGCAGCTTGGGGGCAGGGAATCAGCCCCAGCATTTT. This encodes CASSLGAGNQPQHF.

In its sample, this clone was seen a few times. CDR3 protein: CASSTGNQPQHF. In DNA form, the CDR3 reads TGTGCCAGCAGTACGGGGAATCAGCCCCAGCATTTT. V gene TRBV7-9 combines with J gene TRBJ1-5; D is ambiguous. In germline, CDR1 is SEHNR, CDR2 FQNEAQ (reference sequence). This CDR3 is built from 12 residues. The V end was cut by 6 bases, the J end by 4 bases, with 7 bases between.

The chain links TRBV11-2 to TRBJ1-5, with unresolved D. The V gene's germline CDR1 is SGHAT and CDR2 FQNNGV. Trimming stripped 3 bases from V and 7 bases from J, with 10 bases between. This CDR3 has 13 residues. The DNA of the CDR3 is TGTGCCAGCAGCTTTCGTGGAGAGCAGCCCCAGCATTTT. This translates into CASSFRGEQPQHF.

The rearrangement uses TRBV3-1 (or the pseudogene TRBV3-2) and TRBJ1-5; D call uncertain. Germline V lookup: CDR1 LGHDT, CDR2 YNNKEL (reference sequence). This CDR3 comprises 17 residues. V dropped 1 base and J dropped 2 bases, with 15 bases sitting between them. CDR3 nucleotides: TGTGCCAGCAGCCAAGGCGGGCGAGGATTCGGCAATCAGCCCCAGCATTTT. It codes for CASSQGGRGFGNQPQHF.

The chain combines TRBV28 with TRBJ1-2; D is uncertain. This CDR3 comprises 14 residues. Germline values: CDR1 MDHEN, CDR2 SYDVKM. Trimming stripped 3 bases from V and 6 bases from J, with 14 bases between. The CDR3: CASSLGQNRHGYTF. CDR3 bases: TGTGCCAGCAGTTTGGGCCAGAACCGGCATGGCTACACCTTC.